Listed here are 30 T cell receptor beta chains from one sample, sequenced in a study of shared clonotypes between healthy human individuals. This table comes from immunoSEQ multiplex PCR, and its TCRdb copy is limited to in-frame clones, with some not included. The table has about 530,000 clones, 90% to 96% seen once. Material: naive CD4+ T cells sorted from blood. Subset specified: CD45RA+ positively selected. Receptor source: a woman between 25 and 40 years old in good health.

This CDR3 reads CSVEGTGRGEKLFF. The CDR3 DNA is TGCAGCGTTGAGGGCACTGGGAGGGGTGAAAAACTGTTTTTT. The chain recombines TRBV29-1 with TRBJ1-4, with D possibly being TRBD1 (5 bases). The length of the CDR3 is 14 residues. The ends were cut back, 3 bases at V and 7 bases at J, with 15 bases in the middle. Germline assignment: CDR1 SQVTM and CDR2 ANQGSEA. Full variable domain (rest looked up from reference TRBV29-1 and TRBJ1-4): SAVISQKPSRDICQRGTSLTIQCQVDSQVTMMFWYRQQPGQSLTLIATANQGSEATYESGFVIDKFPISRPNLTFSTLTVSNMSPEDSSIYLCSVEGTGRGEKLFFGSGTQLSVL.

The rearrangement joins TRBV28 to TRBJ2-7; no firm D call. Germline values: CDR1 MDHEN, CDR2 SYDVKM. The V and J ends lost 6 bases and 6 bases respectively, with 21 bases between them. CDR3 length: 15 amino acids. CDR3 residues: CASSPPTGRRFEQYF. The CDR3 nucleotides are TGTGCCAGCAGCCCTCCGACTGGGCGTAGGTTCGAGCAGTACTTC.

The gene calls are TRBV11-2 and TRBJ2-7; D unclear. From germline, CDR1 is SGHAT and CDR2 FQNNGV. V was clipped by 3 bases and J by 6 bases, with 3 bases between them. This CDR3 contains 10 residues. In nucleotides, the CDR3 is TGTGCCAGCAGCTTGGCCGAGCAGTACTTC. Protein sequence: CASSLAEQYF.

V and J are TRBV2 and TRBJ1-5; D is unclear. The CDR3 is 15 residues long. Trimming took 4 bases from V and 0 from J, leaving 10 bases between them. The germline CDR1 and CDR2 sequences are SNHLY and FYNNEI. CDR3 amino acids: CASSGSSYSNQPQHF. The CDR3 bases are TGTGCCAGCAGTGGGAGCTCCTATAGCAATCAGCCCCAGCATTTT.

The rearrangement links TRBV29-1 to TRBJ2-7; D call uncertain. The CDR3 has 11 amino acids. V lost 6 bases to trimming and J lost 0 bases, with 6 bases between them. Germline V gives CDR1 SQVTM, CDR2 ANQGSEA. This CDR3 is CSVDSSYEQYF. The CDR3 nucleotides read TGCAGCGTCGATAGCTCCTACGAGCAGTACTTC.

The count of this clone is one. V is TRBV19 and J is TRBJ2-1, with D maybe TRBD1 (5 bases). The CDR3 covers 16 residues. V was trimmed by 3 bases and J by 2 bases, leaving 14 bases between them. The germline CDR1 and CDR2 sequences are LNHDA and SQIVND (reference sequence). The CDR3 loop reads CASSIGEGVPYNEQFF. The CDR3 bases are TGTGCCAGTAGTATTGGGGAAGGGGTACCCTACAATGAGCAGTTCTTC. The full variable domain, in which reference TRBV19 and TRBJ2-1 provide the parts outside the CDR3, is DGGITQSPKYLFRKEGQNVTLSCEQNLNHDAMYWYRQDPGQGLRLIYYSQIVNDFQKGDIAEGYSVSREKKESFPLTVTSAQKNPTAFYLCASSIGEGVPYNEQFFGPGTRLTVL.

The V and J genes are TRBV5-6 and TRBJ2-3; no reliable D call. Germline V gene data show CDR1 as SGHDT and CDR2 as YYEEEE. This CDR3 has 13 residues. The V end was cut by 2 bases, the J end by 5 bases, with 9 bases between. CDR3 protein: CASSFQLVDTQYF. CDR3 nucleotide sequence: TGTGCCAGCAGCTTTCAGCTTGTAGATACGCAGTATTTT.

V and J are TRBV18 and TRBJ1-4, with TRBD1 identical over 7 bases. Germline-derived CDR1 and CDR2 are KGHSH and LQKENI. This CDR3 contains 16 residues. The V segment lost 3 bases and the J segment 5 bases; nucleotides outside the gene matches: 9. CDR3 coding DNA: TGTGCCAGCTCACCCCTTCTGGGACAGCTCAATGAAAAACTGTTTTTT. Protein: CASSPLLGQLNEKLFF.

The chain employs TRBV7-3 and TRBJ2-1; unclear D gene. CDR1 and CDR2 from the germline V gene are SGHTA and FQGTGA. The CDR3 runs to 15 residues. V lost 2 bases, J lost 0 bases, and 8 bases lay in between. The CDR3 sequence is CASSLERSSYNEQFF. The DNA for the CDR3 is TGTGCCAGCAGCTTAGAAAGAAGCTCCTACAATGAGCAGTTCTTC.

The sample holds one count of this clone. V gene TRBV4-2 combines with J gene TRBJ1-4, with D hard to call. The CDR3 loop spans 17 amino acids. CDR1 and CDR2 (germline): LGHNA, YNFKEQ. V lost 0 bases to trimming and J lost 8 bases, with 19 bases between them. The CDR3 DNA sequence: TGTGCCAGCAGCCAAGACTATGCGGTACGGTTAGAGGAAAAACTGTTTTTT. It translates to CASSQDYAVRLEEKLFF.

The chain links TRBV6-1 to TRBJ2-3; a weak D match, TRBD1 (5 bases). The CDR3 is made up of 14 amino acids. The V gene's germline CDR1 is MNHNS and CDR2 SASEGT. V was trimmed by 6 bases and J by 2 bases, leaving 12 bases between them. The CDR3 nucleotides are TGTGCCAGCAGGCGACAGCTTAACACAGATACGCAGTATTTT. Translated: CASRRQLNTDTQYF.

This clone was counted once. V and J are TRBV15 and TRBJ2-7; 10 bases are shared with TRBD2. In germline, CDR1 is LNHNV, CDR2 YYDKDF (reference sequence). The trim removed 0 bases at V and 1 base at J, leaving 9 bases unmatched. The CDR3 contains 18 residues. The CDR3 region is CATSRDRFSSGGSYEQYF. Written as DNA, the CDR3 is TGTGCCACCAGCAGAGATAGGTTTTCTAGCGGGGGATCCTACGAGCAGTACTTC.

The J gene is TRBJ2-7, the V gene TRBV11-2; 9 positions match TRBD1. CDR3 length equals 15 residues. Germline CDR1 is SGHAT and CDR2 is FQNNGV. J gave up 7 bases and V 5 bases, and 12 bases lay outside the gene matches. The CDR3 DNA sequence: TGTGCCAGCAGCAGACTGGGGGACAGGGCCGGGGAGCAGTACTTC. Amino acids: CASSRLGDRAGEQYF.

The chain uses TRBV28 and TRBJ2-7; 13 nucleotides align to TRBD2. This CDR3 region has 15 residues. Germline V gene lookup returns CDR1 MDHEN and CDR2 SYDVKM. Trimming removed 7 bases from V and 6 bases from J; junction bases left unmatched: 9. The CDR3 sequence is CASTPGTSGTGEQYF. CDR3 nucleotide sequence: TGTGCCAGCACCCCTGGGACTAGCGGGACCGGCGAGCAGTACTTC.

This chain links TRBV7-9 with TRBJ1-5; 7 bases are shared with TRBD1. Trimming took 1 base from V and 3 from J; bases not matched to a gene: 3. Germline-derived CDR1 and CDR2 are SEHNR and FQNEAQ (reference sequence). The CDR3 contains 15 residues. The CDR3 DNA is TGTGCCAGCAGCTTAGGGACAGGACCCAATCAGCCCCAGCATTTT. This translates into CASSLGTGPNQPQHF.

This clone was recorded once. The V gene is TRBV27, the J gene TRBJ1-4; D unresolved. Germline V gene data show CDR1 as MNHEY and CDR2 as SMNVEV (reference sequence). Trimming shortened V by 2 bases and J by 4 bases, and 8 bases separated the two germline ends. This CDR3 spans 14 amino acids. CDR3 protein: CASSLTRSNEKLFF. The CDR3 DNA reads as TGTGCCAGCAGTTTAACGAGGAGTAATGAAAAACTGTTTTTT.

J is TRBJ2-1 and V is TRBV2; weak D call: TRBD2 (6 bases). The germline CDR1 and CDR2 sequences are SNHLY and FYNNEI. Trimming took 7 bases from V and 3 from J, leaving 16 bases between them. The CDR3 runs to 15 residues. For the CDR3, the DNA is TGTGCCAGCACTACCGGGGGACTTCTCTACAATGAGCAGTTCTTC. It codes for CASTTGGLLYNEQFF.

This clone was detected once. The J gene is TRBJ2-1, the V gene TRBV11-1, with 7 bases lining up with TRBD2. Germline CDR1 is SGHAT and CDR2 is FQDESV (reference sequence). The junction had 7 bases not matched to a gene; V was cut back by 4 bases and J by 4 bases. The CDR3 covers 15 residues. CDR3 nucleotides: TGTGCCAGCAGCTCCCGGGAGGTTCCGTACAATGAGCAGTTCTTC. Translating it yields CASSSREVPYNEQFF.

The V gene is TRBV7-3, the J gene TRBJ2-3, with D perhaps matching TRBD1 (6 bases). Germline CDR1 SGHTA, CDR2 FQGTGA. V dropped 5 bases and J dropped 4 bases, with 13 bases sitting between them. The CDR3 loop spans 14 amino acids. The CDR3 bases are TGTGCCAGCAGCCCCGGGACAACCTCAGATACGCAGTATTTT. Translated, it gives CASSPGTTSDTQYF. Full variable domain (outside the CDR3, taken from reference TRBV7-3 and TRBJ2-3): GAGVSQTPSNKVTEKGKYVELRCDPISGHTALYWYRQSLGQGPEFLIYFQGTGAADDSGLPNDRFFAVRPEGSVSTLKIQRTERGDSAVYLCASSPGTTSDTQYFGPGTRLTVL.

The CDR3 protein is CSAVATNEKLFF. Here the CDR3 DNA reads TGCAGCGCTGTTGCAACTAATGAAAAACTGTTTTTT. V gene TRBV29-1 combines with J gene TRBJ1-4; D remains unclear. Trimming took 7 bases from V and 0 from J, leaving 6 bases between them. This CDR3 spans 12 amino acids. The germline CDR1 and CDR2 sequences are SQVTM and ANQGSEA.

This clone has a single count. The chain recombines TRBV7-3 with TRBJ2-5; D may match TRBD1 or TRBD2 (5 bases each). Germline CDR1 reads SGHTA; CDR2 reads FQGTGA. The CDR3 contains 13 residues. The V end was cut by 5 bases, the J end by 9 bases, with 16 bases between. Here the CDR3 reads CASSTGTRTAQYF. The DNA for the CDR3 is TGTGCCAGCAGCACCGGGACCCGAACTGCCCAGTACTTC.

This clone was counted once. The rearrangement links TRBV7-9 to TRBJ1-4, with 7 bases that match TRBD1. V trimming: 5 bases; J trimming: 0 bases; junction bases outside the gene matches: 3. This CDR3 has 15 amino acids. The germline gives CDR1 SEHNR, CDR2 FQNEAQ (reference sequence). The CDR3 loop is CASSGGTATNEKLFF. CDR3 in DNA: TGTGCCAGCAGCGGTGGGACAGCAACTAATGAAAAACTGTTTTTT. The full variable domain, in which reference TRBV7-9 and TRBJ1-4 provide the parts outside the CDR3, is DTGVSQNPRHKITKRGQNVTFRCDPISEHNRLYWYRQTLGQGPEFLTYFQNEAQLEKSRLLSDRFSAERPKGSFSTLEIQRTEQGDSAMYLCASSGGTATNEKLFFGSGTQLSVL.

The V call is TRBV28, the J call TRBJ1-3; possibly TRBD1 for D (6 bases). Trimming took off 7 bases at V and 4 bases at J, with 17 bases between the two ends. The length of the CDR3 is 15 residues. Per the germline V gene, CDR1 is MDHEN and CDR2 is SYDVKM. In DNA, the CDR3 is TGTGCCAGCATCTCCCCCACAGGGCCCGGAAACACCATATATTTT. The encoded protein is CASISPTGPGNTIYF.

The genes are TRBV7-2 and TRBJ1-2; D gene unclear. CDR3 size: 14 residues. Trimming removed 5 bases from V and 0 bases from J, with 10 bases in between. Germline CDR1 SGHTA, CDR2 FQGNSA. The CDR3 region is CASSTKGSNYGYTF. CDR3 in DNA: TGTGCCAGCAGCACAAAGGGATCTAACTATGGCTACACCTTC.

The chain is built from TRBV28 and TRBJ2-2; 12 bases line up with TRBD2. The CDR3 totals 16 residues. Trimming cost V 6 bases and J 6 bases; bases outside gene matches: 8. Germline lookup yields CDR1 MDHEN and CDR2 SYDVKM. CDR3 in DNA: TGTGCCAGCAGCCGATATCCTAGCGGGAGGGCCGGGGAGCTGTTTTTT. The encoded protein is CASSRYPSGRAGELFF.

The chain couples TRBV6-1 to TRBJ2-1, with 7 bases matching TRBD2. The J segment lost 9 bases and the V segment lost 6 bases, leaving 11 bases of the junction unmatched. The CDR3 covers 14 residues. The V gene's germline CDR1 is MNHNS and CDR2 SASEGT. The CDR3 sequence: CASRGLAGQPEQFF. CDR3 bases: TGTGCCAGCAGGGGATTAGCGGGTCAGCCTGAGCAGTTCTTC.

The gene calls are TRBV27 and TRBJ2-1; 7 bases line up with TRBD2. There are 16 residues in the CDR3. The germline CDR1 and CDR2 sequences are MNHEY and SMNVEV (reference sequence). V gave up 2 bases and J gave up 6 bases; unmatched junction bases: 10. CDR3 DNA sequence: TGTGCCAGCAGTTTAGGGTGGGGACTAATCCCCAATGAGCAGTTCTTC. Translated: CASSLGWGLIPNEQFF.

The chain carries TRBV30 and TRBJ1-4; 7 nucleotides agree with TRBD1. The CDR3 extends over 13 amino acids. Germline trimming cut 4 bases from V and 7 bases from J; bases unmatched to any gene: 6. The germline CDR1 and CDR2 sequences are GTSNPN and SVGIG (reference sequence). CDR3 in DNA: TGTGCCTGGAATCGACAGGGAAGTGAAAAACTGTTTTTT. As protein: CAWNRQGSEKLFF.

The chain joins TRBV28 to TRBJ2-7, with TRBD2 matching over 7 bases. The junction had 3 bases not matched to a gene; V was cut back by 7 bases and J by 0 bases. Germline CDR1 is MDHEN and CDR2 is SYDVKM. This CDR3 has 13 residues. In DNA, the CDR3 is TGTGCCAGCATAGGCGGGAGCTCCTACGAGCAGTACTTC. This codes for CASIGGSSYEQYF.

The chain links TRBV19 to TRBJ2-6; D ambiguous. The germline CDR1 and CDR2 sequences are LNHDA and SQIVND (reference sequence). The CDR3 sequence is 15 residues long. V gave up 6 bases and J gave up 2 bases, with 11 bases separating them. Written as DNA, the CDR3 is TGTGCCAGTAGAGGTGCCAGGACTGGGGCCAACGTCCTGACTTTC. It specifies CASRGARTGANVLTF.